This TCR beta chain was identified during a study of T cell repertoires in cytomegalovirus infection (dated by TCRdb to the late 2010s). Context from the whole study: Alongside well-studied HLA-B-restricted epitopes, the peptide stimulations were aimed at recently identified HLA-C-restricted CMV epitopes, whose presentation resists viral immunomodulation. Because public TCR beta signatures pointed to carriage of CMV infection together with the matching HLA type, the HLA type of each donor mattered for the analysis.

Concerning this clonotype: Its recognized antigen is unknown. The record has no base qualities; no much larger clone is one base away.

The sample was run on an Illumina HiSeq 1500. TCRdb applied fastp at Q25 and MiXCR to the public reads, then kept only in-frame beta chains. Each CDR3 protein appears once, grouped with its most common genes and DNA. In all, the sample holds approximately 590,000 distinct CDR3 sequences, and just under 40% of those were seen once. 48% of the sample is held by the ten biggest clonotypes. The paper's findings and limits, for the study overall: The ex vivo response was dominated by HLA-C-restricted CMV-specific TCR beta clonotypes, which also provided the single most frequent clonotype in two of eight donors. Carriers of CMV infection plus the relevant HLA type were discriminated by the cumulative frequency of public TCR beta family members in the study cohort and in an independent roughly 400-donor cohort.

This specimen's treatment or condition label, interpreted: in vitro stimulation with specific CMV peptide epitopes to enrich CMV-specific T cells. At the junction V is shortened by 1 base and J by 8 bases, with 9 bases in between. The CDR3 numbers 13 residues from cysteine through phenylalanine. CDR3 DNA is the only sequence kept; it has 39 bases, read in frame from the first base. This clonotype originated in a human donor in good health (CMV status not recorded). Some clones in this sample may be carry-over from other donors' samples. Specimen: cultured PBMCs, collected from culture after CMV antigen stimulation. The rearranged segments are TRBV12-3 or TRBV12-4 and TRBJ2-1; TRBD2 might be the D gene, on 5 matching bases. CDR3 sequence: CASSLGGLYEQFF. The bases are TGTGCCAGCAGTTTAGGAGGGCTGTATGAGCAGTTCTTC.